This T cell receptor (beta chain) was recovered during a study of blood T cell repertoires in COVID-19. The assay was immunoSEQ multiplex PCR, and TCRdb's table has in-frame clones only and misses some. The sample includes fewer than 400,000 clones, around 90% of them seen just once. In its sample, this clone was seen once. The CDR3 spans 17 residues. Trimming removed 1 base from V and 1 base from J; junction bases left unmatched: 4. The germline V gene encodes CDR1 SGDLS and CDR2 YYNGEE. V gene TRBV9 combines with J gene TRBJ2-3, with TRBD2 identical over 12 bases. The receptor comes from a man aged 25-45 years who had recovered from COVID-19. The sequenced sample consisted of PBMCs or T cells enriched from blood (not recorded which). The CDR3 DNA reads TGTGCCAGCAGCGTATCGTGGACTAGCGGGGGCACAGATACGCAGTATTTT. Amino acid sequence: CASSVSWTSGGTDTQYF.